The present entry profiles one T cell receptor beta chain with its context. Its specificity is not known. This CDR3 is 14 amino acids long. Germline assignment: CDR1 LNHDA and CDR2 SQIVND (reference sequence). Trimming shortened V by 5 bases and J by 6 bases, and 15 bases separated the two germline ends. This entry is derived from a study of T cells in Graves' hyperthyroidism and ophthalmopathy. Across the whole study: Initial diagnosis, before any treatment, was when peripheral blood was collected. Broader study findings: Most thyroid clonotypes expanded above 0.001 appeared in blood too.

Researchers took RNA transcripts and amplified the TCR beta CDR3 regions from them. Using the HTBI primer set, a first-round RT-PCR was run on the TCR CDR3. From the multiplex PCR reads, TCRdb called clonotypes with MiXCR, one entry per CDR3 protein. This sample yields 300,000 to 400,000 distinct CDR3 sequences, of which 11% to 15% are seen a single time; 11% belongs to the top ten. Sequencing input: blood. V and J are TRBV19 and TRBJ2-3; a weak D match, TRBD2 (5 bases). The sequence derives from a woman in her fifties or sixties with Graves' hyperthyroidism. The CDR3 loop reads CASSSWATGDTQYF. DNA of the CDR3: TGTGCCAGTAGTTCCTGGGCTACGGGGGATACGCAGTATTTT.